This paragraph covers one T cell receptor (beta chain) sequence. Its antigen is unidentified. Germline values: CDR1 LNHDA, CDR2 SQIVND (reference sequence). This CDR3 spans 18 amino acids. V shed 6 bases, J shed 5 bases, and the junction held 11 bases outside the gene matches. The sample belongs to a study of OX40 agonist ivuxolimab in advanced cancers. Study-level information: An agonistic anti-OX40 (CD134) antibody, ivuxolimab, was used to treat the patients. Patients treated during dose escalation were battling hepatocellular carcinoma, melanoma, renal cell or head and neck cancer.

Sequencing used immunoSEQ multiplex PCR; TCRdb keeps in-frame clones, though not all of them. The repertoire holds under 65,000 clones, 80% to 95% seen once, with roughly 0.45% in the top ten. Study observations and caveats: Which antigen the expanded peripheral T cells recognized is unknown.

At baseline, cycle 4 day 1, and cycle 7 day 1, blood was sampled. The sample consisted of CD4+ or CD8+ T cells sorted from blood, taken in a trial of the OX40 agonist ivuxolimab. This clonotype was obtained from an adult with an advanced solid tumor such as melanoma, head and neck, liver or kidney cancer. The chain combines TRBV19 with TRBJ2-2, with 14 bases identical to TRBD2. The CDR3 spells CASSTFGLAGGSTGELFF. The CDR3 DNA follows: TGTGCCAGTAGCACCTTTGGACTAGCGGGAGGTTCTACCGGGGAGCTGTTTTTT.